This T cell receptor beta chain emerged from a study of T cell responses to AZD1222 COVID-19 vaccine. Whole-study results and caveats: Following two doses of AZD1222, Spike-specific TCR breadth and depth rose.

Generated by immunoSEQ multiplex PCR, the TCRdb table keeps only in-frame clones and is missing some. The sample yields roughly 100,000 clones, around 90% seen once. Comment on this clone: The antigen is undetermined.

In germline, CDR1 is MNHEY, CDR2 SMNVEV (reference sequence). The CDR3 is 17 residues long. Trimming shortened V by 6 bases and J by 7 bases, and 22 bases separated the two germline ends. The sequence derives from an adult in good health. The V gene is TRBV27, the J gene TRBJ1-6; possible D gene TRBD1, 5 bases. Sequences were derived from peripheral blood, sampled on day 0 of AZD1222 vaccination. CDR3 loop: CASRRRLRDMANSPLHF. The CDR3 coding sequence is TGTGCCAGCAGGCGTAGACTCAGGGATATGGCGAATTCACCCCTCCACTTT.